Listed below are T cell receptor beta chains from one sample, sequenced in a study of OX40 agonist ivuxolimab in advanced cancers. The repertoire was sequenced with immunoSEQ multiplex PCR; TCRdb's copy has only in-frame clones and lacks some. This table holds about 150,000 clones, around 94% found once. Sample: CD4+ or CD8+ T cells sorted from blood, taken in a trial of the OX40 agonist ivuxolimab. These TCRs come from an adult with an advanced solid tumor such as melanoma, head and neck, liver or kidney cancer. The CDR3 runs from the conserved cysteine through the conserved F or W. D genes are given only for firm matches. A row's size may be missing; if present it is once, few, many or a size class.

TRBV7-2	.	TRBD2	TRBJ2-7	TGTGCCAGCAGCCAAGGGACTAGCGGGATCGAGCAGTACTTC	CASSQGTSGIEQYF
TRBV23-1	.	.	TRBJ2-3	TGCGCCAGCAGAAACCCGATGACACCTAGCACAGATACGCAGTATTTT	CASRNPMTPSTDTQYF
TRBV14	.	.	TRBJ2-1	TGTGCCAGCAGCCACCGATTGACAAAAGCCTACAATGAGCAGTTCTTC	CASSHRLTKAYNEQFF
TRBV11-1	.	TRBD2	TRBJ2-3	TGTGCCAGCAGCCCGTTAGGGGCGGGGGGGAGCACAGATACGCAGTATTTT	CASSPLGAGGSTDTQYF
TRBV5-4	.	.	TRBJ2-7	TGTGCCAGCAGCGAACAGGGTTCGGCCTACGAGCAGTACTTC	CASSEQGSAYEQYF
TRBV19	.	TRBD2	TRBJ2-3	TGTGCCAGTAGTATAAGAGCGGGGAGCACAGATACGCAGTATTTT	CASSIRAGSTDTQYF
TRBV28	.	.	TRBJ2-5	TGTGCCAGCAGTCCCCCGCGTACCCCGGGGACCCAGTACTTC	CASSPPRTPGTQYF
TRBV29-1	.	TRBD1	TRBJ1-1	TGCAGCGTCCTAAAGTTTGTACAACTTGACGGACAGGGTTGGGCTGAAGCTTTCTTT	CSVLKFVQLDGQGWAEAFF
TRBV25-1	.	TRBD1	TRBJ2-5	TGTGCCAGCAGTCCTCCGGGACAGGGCCGAGAGACCCAGTACTTC	CASSPPGQGRETQYF
TRBV6-5	.	.	TRBJ2-7	TGTGCCAGCACCCTTGGGGGAGCCTCCTACGAGCAGTACTTC	CASTLGGASYEQYF
TRBV18	.	.	TRBJ2-3	TGTGCCAGCTTAGGACTCAGCACAGATACGCAGTATTTT	CASLGLSTDTQYF
TRBV19	.	.	TRBJ1-4	TGTGCCAGTAGTACCCGACGAGGAGGCCCTGGTGAAAAACTGTTTTTT	CASSTRRGGPGEKLFF
TRBV7-9	.	.	TRBJ2-7	TGTGCCAGCAGCTCCACCGGGGGCTACGAGCAGTACTTC	CASSSTGGYEQYF
TRBV7-2	.	TRBD2	TRBJ2-5	TGTGCCAGCAGCCCTCCGGGACTACAAGAGACCCAGTACTTC	CASSPPGLQETQYF
TRBV28	.	TRBD1	TRBJ1-1	TGTGCCAGCAGTGCAAGACAGGGAGCGCCGGGCACTGAAGCTTTCTTT	CASSARQGAPGTEAFF
TRBV5-1	.	TRBD2	TRBJ2-5	TGCGCCAGCAGCTCAGCGGGGGGGCCGGCCCAGTACTTC	CASSSAGGPAQYF
TRBV29-1	.	.	TRBJ2-6	TGCAGCGTCTACCGACCGCTCTCTGGGGCCAACGTCCTGACTTTC	CSVYRPLSGANVLTF
TRBV19	few	.	TRBJ1-1	TGTGCCAGTAGCACTAACACTGAAGCTTTCTTT	CASSTNTEAFF
TRBV20-1	.	TRBD1	TRBJ1-1	TGCAGTGCTATGGACAGGGAAGCTTTCTTT	CSAMDREAFF
TRBV9	once	TRBD1	TRBJ1-2	TGTGCCAGCAGCGGGGGGACAGCTCCATCCCTAGGCTACACCTTC	CASSGGTAPSLGYTF
TRBV19	.	TRBD1	TRBJ2-7	TGTGCCAGTACCGGACAGGGACTTACGTCGGAGCAGTACTTC	CASTGQGLTSEQYF
TRBV11-1	.	TRBD2	TRBJ2-7	TGTGCCAGCAGCCGACTAGCAGTCTACGAGCAGTACTTC	CASSRLAVYEQYF
TRBV5-1	once	TRBD2	TRBJ2-1	TGCGCCAGCAGCCCGGGAGCGGGGATGGGTAATGAGCAGTTCTTC	CASSPGAGMGNEQFF
TRBV28	.	.	TRBJ1-2	TGTGCCAGCAGTCGGACAGCTAACTATGGCTACACCTTC	CASSRTANYGYTF
TRBV6-1	.	.	TRBJ2-5	TGTGCCAGCAGTGAGATGGACAGCGGACAAGAGACCCAGTACTTC	CASSEMDSGQETQYF
TRBV5-1	.	TRBD1	TRBJ2-5	TGCGCCAGCAGCCCTGGACAGGTTCAAGAGACCCAGTACTTC	CASSPGQVQETQYF
TRBV29-1	.	.	TRBJ1-2	TGCAGCGAAAGAGCTAACTATGGCTACACCTTC	CSERANYGYTF